Each of the 19 T cell receptor beta chains below was sequenced from the same sample in a study of blood T cell repertoires in COVID-19. Sequencing used immunoSEQ multiplex PCR; TCRdb keeps in-frame clones, though not all of them. In the table there are approximately 200,000 clones, 87% of which are singletons. Sequencing input: PBMCs or T cells enriched from blood (not recorded which). Receptors were obtained from a man aged 25-45 years who had recovered from COVID-19.

V is TRBV4-3 and J is TRBJ1-1; possibly TRBD1 for D (6 bases). The CDR3 runs to 14 residues. Germline V gives CDR1 LGHNA, CDR2 YSLEER. Deletions cut 0 bases from V and 10 bases from J, with 15 bases between. DNA for the CDR3: TGCGCCAGCAGCCAAGATCCCCTAAAAGGGGGAGCTTTCTTT. Protein sequence: CASSQDPLKGGAFF.

The chain links TRBV19 to TRBJ1-1; D not resolved. Trimming took off 0 bases at V and 4 bases at J, with 6 bases between the two ends. The V gene's germline CDR1 is LNHDA and CDR2 SQIVND (reference sequence). The CDR3 totals 13 residues. The CDR3 sequence is CASSIEGVTEAFF. For the CDR3, the DNA is TGTGCCAGTAGTATAGAGGGAGTCACTGAAGCTTTCTTT.

The rearrangement links TRBV5-8 to TRBJ2-5; TRBD1 is a possible D gene (5 bases). The CDR3 consists of 15 residues. Germline V gene data show CDR1 as SGHTS and CDR2 as YDEGEE. The V gene lost 0 bases and the J gene lost 4 bases, with 13 bases spanning the gap. The CDR3 is CASSLGARAPETQYF. As DNA, the CDR3 is TGTGCCAGCAGCTTGGGGGCCAGGGCCCCAGAGACCCAGTACTTC.

This clone was seen once. The chain recombines TRBV15 with TRBJ2-7, with D tentatively TRBD1 (6 bases). Germline V gene lookup returns CDR1 LNHNV and CDR2 YYDKDF (reference sequence). V lost 5 bases and J 3 bases, leaving 14 bases between the germline ends. The CDR3 loop spans 14 amino acids. The CDR3 region is CATSSRGFDYEQYF. CDR3 DNA: TGTGCCACCAGCTCAAGGGGGTTCGACTACGAGCAGTACTTC. Full variable domain (remainder filled in from reference TRBV15 and TRBJ2-7): DAMVIQNPRYQVTQFGKPVTLSCSQTLNHNVMYWYQQKSSQAPKLLFHYYDKDFNNEADTPDNFQSRRPNTSFCFLDIRSPGLGDTAMYLCATSSRGFDYEQYFGPGTRLTVT.

The rearrangement uses TRBV2 and TRBJ2-1; D remains ambiguous. CDR1 and CDR2 (germline): SNHLY, FYNNEI. The CDR3 loop spans 11 amino acids. V lost 11 bases, J lost 7 bases, and 12 bases lay in between. The DNA for the CDR3 is TGTGCCGGTGCGTACGTGAATGAGCAGTTCTTC. Encoded protein: CAGAYVNEQFF. The full variable domain, with the rest looked up from reference TRBV2 and TRBJ2-1, is EPEVTQTPSHQVTQMGQEVILRCVPISNHLYFYWYRQILGQKVEFLVSFYNNEISEKSEIFDDQFSVERPDGSNFTLKIRSTKLEDSAMYFCAGAYVNEQFFGPGTRLTVL.

The DNA for the CDR3 is TGTGCCAGCGCGGGGGGCTATGTAGGTTCACCCCTCCACTTT. This translates into CASAGGYVGSPLHF. J is TRBJ1-6 and V is TRBV2, with TRBD1 as a possible D gene (6 bases). Germline CDR1 is SNHLY and CDR2 is FYNNEI. V was pared by 8 bases and J by 9 bases, with 17 bases between. The CDR3 loop spans 14 amino acids.

For the CDR3, the DNA is TGCGCCAGCAGCTTGGGACCAACCACTCGGGACACCATATATTTT. Protein sequence: CASSLGPTTRDTIYF. The chain combines TRBV5-1 with TRBJ1-3; no firm D call. The CDR3 runs 15 residues. The V and J ends lost 0 bases and 8 bases respectively, with 15 bases between them. Germline CDR1 SGHRS, CDR2 YFSETQ.

About this clone itself: One end of the junction is discordant with germline, which a read error may explain. The chain combines TRBV20-1 with TRBJ1-2, with D perhaps matching TRBD1 (5 bases). The CDR3 covers 14 residues. The germline V gene encodes CDR1 DFQATT and CDR2 SNEGSKA (reference sequence). CDR3 bases: TGCAGTGCTAGTCGGGACTCGACTAACTATGGCTACACTTTC. As protein: CSASRDSTNYGYTF.

The gene calls are TRBV15 and TRBJ1-1; D is uncertain. CDR1 LNHNV and CDR2 YYDKDF come from the germline V gene (reference sequence). CDR3 length: 14 residues. The germline V and J ends were trimmed by 3 bases and 1 base, with 9 bases remaining between them. The CDR3 DNA reads as TGTGCCACCAGCAGTAGGGAGAGGAACACTGAAGCTTTCTTT. It translates to CATSSRERNTEAFF.

The gene calls are TRBV7-9 and TRBJ2-1; possible D gene TRBD2, 5 bases. CDR1 is SEHNR and CDR2 is FQNEAQ in the germline V gene (reference sequence). V was trimmed by 5 bases and J by 2 bases, leaving 16 bases between them. This CDR3 spans 16 amino acids. As DNA, the CDR3 is TGTGCCAGCAGCCAGAGGGTTAGCCTAGCCTACAATGAGCAGTTCTTC. Translating it yields CASSQRVSLAYNEQFF.

This chain uses TRBV3-1 (or the pseudogene TRBV3-2) with TRBJ1-6; tentative D call: TRBD1 (5 bases). The CDR3 extends over 14 amino acids. CDR1 and CDR2 (germline): LGHDT, YNNKEL (reference sequence). V was pared by 3 bases and J by 5 bases, with 8 bases between. Here the CDR3 DNA reads TGTGCCAGCAGCCACTGGGGGGATAATTCACCCCTCCACTTT. This encodes CASSHWGDNSPLHF.

The gene calls are TRBV7-9 and TRBJ2-2; 13 bases match TRBD2. Germline V lookup: CDR1 SEHNR, CDR2 FQNEAQ (reference sequence). V lost 3 bases, J lost 3 bases, and 4 bases stayed unmatched. This CDR3 comprises 17 residues. Written as DNA, the CDR3 is TGTGCCAGCAGCTTGGGGACTAGCGGGGTGGACACCGGGGAGCTGTTTTTT. Translating it yields CASSLGTSGVDTGELFF.

CDR3 protein: CATLGGGYSNQPQHF. The CDR3 DNA sequence: TGTGCCACCCTGGGAGGGGGTTATAGCAATCAGCCCCAGCATTTT. The gene calls are TRBV19 and TRBJ1-5; D possibly corresponds to TRBD1 (6 bases). Deletions cut 10 bases from V and 0 bases from J, with 16 bases between. This CDR3 spans 15 amino acids. The V gene's germline CDR1 is LNHDA and CDR2 SQIVND (reference sequence).

A single count supports this clone. The chain carries TRBV28 and TRBJ1-2; 11 bases match TRBD1. CDR3 length: 18 amino acids. The V and J ends lost 5 bases and 4 bases, in that order; junction bases with no gene match: 15. Per the germline V gene, CDR1 is MDHEN and CDR2 is SYDVKM. The CDR3 bases are TGTGCCAGCAGTAGACCGGGACAGGGGGGCGGATCAGTCTATGGCTACACCTTC. As protein: CASSRPGQGGGSVYGYTF.

The gene calls are TRBV7-7 and TRBJ2-1; D perhaps matches TRBD1 (6 bases). V dropped 2 bases and J dropped 9 bases, with 11 bases sitting between them. This CDR3 region has 13 residues. CDR1 SSHAT and CDR2 FNYEAQ come from the germline V gene (reference sequence). CDR3 residues: CASSLMGAGEQFF. CDR3 DNA sequence: TGTGCCAGCAGCTTAATGGGGGCTGGTGAGCAGTTCTTC.

The genes are TRBV10-3 and TRBJ1-5; TRBD1 matches 8 bases. Germline CDR1 ENHRY, CDR2 SYGVKD. The ends lost 6 bases at V and 7 bases at J; junction bases unmatched: 8. The CDR3 length is 14 residues. This chain's CDR3 is CAIRDREAGQPQHF. In nucleotides, the CDR3 is TGTGCCATCAGGGACAGGGAGGCTGGGCAGCCCCAGCATTTT.

The V gene is TRBV29-1, the J gene TRBJ2-1, with TRBD2 matching 7 bases. Germline trimming cut 5 bases from V and 1 base from J; bases unmatched to any gene: 5. Germline CDR1 reads SQVTM; CDR2 reads ANQGSEA. The CDR3 is 14 amino acids. CDR3 nucleotide sequence: TGCAGCGTTCGATGGGGGGGTTCCTACAATGAGCAGTTCTTC. It is translated as CSVRWGGSYNEQFF.

The CDR3 bases are TGTGCCAGCAGCTCCGGGACAAACTATGGCTACACCTTC. Translated, it gives CASSSGTNYGYTF. The V gene is TRBV7-8, the J gene TRBJ1-2; a weak D match, TRBD1 (6 bases). The CDR3 has 13 residues. Germline CDR1 and CDR2: SGHVS and FQNEAQ. Trimming cost V 4 bases and J 2 bases, with 8 bases left between them.

V usage is TRBV3-1 (or the pseudogene TRBV3-2) and J usage is TRBJ1-2; D unclear. The V end lost 0 bases, the J end lost 14 bases, and 10 bases lay between the germline ends. Germline V CDR1 and CDR2: LGHDT, YNNKEL (reference sequence). The CDR3 is made up of 11 amino acids. The CDR3 loop reads CASSQEYYTTF. The CDR3 DNA reads as TGTGCCAGCAGCCAAGAATATTATACAACCTTC.